This TCR beta chain was captured in a study of identifying expanded T cells in peripheral blood. The V gene lost 4 bases and the J gene lost 4 bases, with 13 bases spanning the gap. Germline V gene lookup returns CDR1 MNHEY and CDR2 SVGAGI. The CDR3 covers 14 residues. Study outcomes and limitations: Technical replicates showed roughly 1.2 changed clones; approximately 2 weeks about 16.4; four weeks 19. Across healthy donors, higher total template counts meant significantly greater approximately 2-week count variance.

Of note for this clone: Antigen: not known.

During the collection period, no donor immune events like infections were recorded. TCRdb's table, derived via immunoSEQ multiplex PCR, lists solely in-frame clones and lacks some. The sample holds around 100,000 clones, more than 85% seen once. This rearrangement joins TRBV6-5 to TRBJ1-2; D might be TRBD1 (6 bases). Sequenced sample: blood. The source of this sequence is a person between 18 and 75 years old in good health. The CDR3 coding sequence is TGTGCCAGCAGTTTCAGGGGTGTTGGCTATGGCTACACCTTC. Translated, it gives CASSFRGVGYGYTF.